This is a list of T cell receptor beta chains from one sample in a study of post-analysis software for immune sequencing data. TCRdb re-analysed the PCR reads in MiXCR, keeping a single row per CDR3 protein. The sample lists about half a million distinct CDR3 sequences; around a third were seen once. What was sequenced was blood. These receptors were obtained from a girl aged 2 to 17 with multiple sclerosis. Each CDR3 is given with its conserved first and last residue. A D gene is named only where the DNA matches it firmly. Clone size, where shown, is once, few, many, or a class for clones that have expanded.

clone_size d_call j_call v_call cdr3_nt cdr3_aa
few TRBD1 TRBJ1-2 TRBV9 TGTGCCAGCAGCGCCGAGGAGGGGACAGGCACCTATGGCTACACCTTC CASSAEEGTGTYGYTF
- - TRBJ1-2 TRBV9 TGTGCCAGCAGCCGGCCGGGGGGCTACACCTTC CASSRPGGYTF
many - TRBJ2-5 TRBV29-1 TGCAGCGTTGAAGATTTCACAGGGAGAGGCGAGACCCAGTACTTC CSVEDFTGRGETQYF
- - TRBJ2-3 TRBV5-1 TGCGCCAGCAGCTTAGCAGGGTCTAGGGGCACAGATACGCAGTATTTT CASSLAGSRGTDTQYF
- - TRBJ2-3 TRBV5-1 TGCGCCAGCAGCTTGGACTTGTTGGCAGATACGCAGTATTTT CASSLDLLADTQYF
many - TRBJ2-7 TRBV7-9 TGTGCCAGCAGCCCCCCGGGGCTTTGGGCGAGCTCCTACGAGCAGTACTTC CASSPPGLWASSYEQYF
few TRBD1 TRBJ2-3 TRBV20-1 TGCAGTGCTCCACGGGACAGTTCTAGCACAGATACGCAGTATTTT CSAPRDSSSTDTQYF
few - TRBJ2-3 TRBV24-1 TGTGCCACCAGTGAGGCTAGTCCCACAGATACGCAGTATTTT CATSEASPTDTQYF
- - TRBJ2-6 TRBV6-5 TGTGCCAGCAGTTCTCGGACGGCCCAGGCTGGGGCCAACGTCCTGACTTTC CASSSRTAQAGANVLTF
few TRBD1 TRBJ1-2 TRBV12-3/TRBV12-4 TGTGCCAGCAGCCTAGCTCGGCAGGGGGATTATGGCTACACCTTC CASSLARQGDYGYTF
few TRBD2 TRBJ2-3 TRBV6-5 TGTGCCAGCAGTTCCCCCTCCGGCGGGGGGGGCACAGATACGCAGTATTTT CASSSPSGGGGTDTQYF
- - TRBJ1-6 TRBV4-1 TGCGCCAGCAGCCTCCCCGGTTCCAGTTCATATAATTCACCCCTCCACTTT CASSLPGSSSYNSPLHF
few TRBD1 TRBJ1-1 TRBV12-3/TRBV12-4 TGTGCCAGCAGGCGCAGGGGACAGGGGGCAACTGAAGCTTTCTTT CASRRRGQGATEAFF
- - TRBJ2-7 TRBV27 TGTGCCAGCAGTTTTTCCGGAGCGAGTTACTACGAGCAGTACTTC CASSFSGASYYEQYF
- - TRBJ1-1 TRBV5-6 TGTGCCAGCAGCTTAGGTTATGTGGCTGAAGCTTTCTTT CASSLGYVAEAFF
- TRBD1 TRBJ2-4 TRBV15 TGTGCCACCAGCAGAGGATCTCGGGACAGGGAGAAGTACTTC CATSRGSRDREKYF
- - TRBJ2-7 TRBV6-1 TGTGCCAGCAGTGAAAGTCTGAAGGGGGGCCCCCACAATGAGCAGTACTTC CASSESLKGGPHNEQYF
few - TRBJ2-3 TRBV29-1 TGCACCGCCTCGGAGTTCGGCACAGATACGCAGTATTTT CTASEFGTDTQYF
once TRBD1 TRBJ1-5 TRBV5-5 TGTGCCAGCAGTAGATTGACAGGGGAGGATCAGCCCCAGCATTTT CASSRLTGEDQPQHF
few TRBD1 TRBJ2-3 TRBV18 TGTGCCAGCTCACCGGACAGGGGGCCTCTCTCTACTAGCACAGATACGCAGTATTTT CASSPDRGPLSTSTDTQYF
few TRBD1 TRBJ1-6 TRBV6-5 TGTGCCAGTGGGGACAGACAGAATTCACCCCTCCACTTT CASGDRQNSPLHF
few TRBD2 TRBJ2-1 TRBV27 TGTGCCAGCAGTTTTACCGGACTAGCGGGGGGCAATGAGCAGTTCTTC CASSFTGLAGGNEQFF
- - TRBJ1-5 TRBV5-5 TGTGCCAGCACCTTTGGGGCGGGGGGCAATCAGCCCCAGCATTTT CASTFGAGGNQPQHF